This T cell receptor (beta chain) was retrieved from a study of PD-L1 blockade in urothelial cancer. Study context: Patients' prior chemotherapy regimens numbered 0 to 3. At 3 weeks after treatment start (second dose) and again at 6 weeks, blood was analyzed. A median roughly 130,000 T cells were found in blood samples. Study outcomes and limitations: Clones that were tumor-associated expanded more in the blood of durable-benefit patients at 3 weeks.

The protocol was immunoSEQ multiplex PCR, while the TCRdb copy is restricted to in-frame clones and leaves out a portion. The table lists approximately 38,000 clones, around 89% of them singletons. In regard to this clone: Its antigen is undetermined.

The receptor was derived from a man aged 55 to 70 with urothelial cancer. Sequencing used PBMCs, obtained around atezolizumab (anti-PD-L1) treatment.

CDR3 sequence reads: CASSKRDRIPSTDTQYF. For the CDR3, the DNA is TGCGCCAGCAGCAAAAGAGACAGGATCCCTAGCACAGATACGCAGTATTTT. The chain joins TRBV5-1 to TRBJ2-3; tentative D call: TRBD1 (6 bases). CDR1 and CDR2 (germline): SGHRS, YFSETQ. The CDR3 loop spans 17 amino acids. Trimming took off 4 bases at V and 0 bases at J, with 18 bases between the two ends.